The present TCR beta chain was sequenced within a study of T cells in Graves' hyperthyroidism and ophthalmopathy. Researchers took RNA transcripts and amplified the TCR beta CDR3 regions from them. Using the HTBI primer set, a first-round RT-PCR was run on the TCR CDR3. TCRdb reprocessed the multiplex PCR reads via MiXCR and lists one record per CDR3 protein. The sample consists of some 530,000 distinct CDR3 sequences, about 22% of them appearing once. Trimming removed 4 bases from V and 10 bases from J; junction bases left unmatched: 7. Looked up from germline, CDR1 is SGHRS and CDR2 is YFSETQ. This CDR3 has 14 residues.

The sample was blood. The sequence was collected from a woman aged 65 to 85 with Graves' ophthalmopathy. This chain links TRBV5-1 with TRBJ2-1; the match to TRBD2 covers 11 bases. CDR3 sequence: CASSRTSGGREQFF. The CDR3 region has the DNA TGCGCCAGCAGCCGAACTAGCGGGGGAAGGGAGCAGTTCTTC.